The clone carrying this TCR beta chain was counted many times. The antigen is unknown. TCRdb re-analysed the reads in MiXCR, keeping a single row per CDR3 protein. The sample records roughly 230,000 distinct CDR3 sequences, approximately 13% being singletons. V dropped 7 bases and J dropped 4 bases, with 7 bases sitting between them. The CDR3 is 11 amino acids. Per the germline V gene, CDR1 is MNHEY and CDR2 is SVGEGT. The sample comes from a study of T cell repertoires in cytomegalovirus infection. The study's findings and limits: Clonotype analysis showed dominance of the ex vivo response by HLA-C-restricted CMV-specific TCR beta clonotypes.

The sample comprised PBMCs. This TCR was recovered from a human donor in good health (CMV status not recorded). Some clones in this sample may be carry-over from other donors' samples. V is TRBV6-2 or TRBV6-3 and J is TRBJ2-5; D is unclear. CDR3 amino acids: CASKERETQYF. The CDR3 coding sequence is TGTGCCAGCAAGGAAAGAGAGACCCAGTACTTC.